A single sample gave rise to the 26 T cell receptor beta chains below, sequenced in a study of control samples from healthy donors and cancer patients. Profiled with immunoSEQ multiplex PCR; TCRdb holds only in-frame clones, not every one. The sample shows about 140,000 clones, 70% to 90% of them seen only once. The sample consisted of blood. All receptors come from a woman in her twenties or thirties in good health.

This sequence joins TRBV7-2 and TRBJ2-7; D might be TRBD1 or TRBD2, each matching 6 bases. The CDR3 is 15 residues long. Germline-derived CDR1 and CDR2 are SGHTA and FQGNSA. Trimming removed 1 base from V and 3 bases from J, with 13 bases in between. The DNA of the CDR3 is TGTGCCAGCAGCTTAGGGGGGGCGGAGGGCTACGAGCAGTACTTC. Its translation is CASSLGGAEGYEQYF. Filled out from reference TRBV7-2 and TRBJ2-7, the complete variable domain reads GAGVSQSPSNKVTEKGKDVELRCDPISGHTALYWYRQSLGQGLEFLIYFQGNSAPDKSGLPSDRFSAERTGGSVSTLTIQRTQQEDSAVYLCASSLGGAEGYEQYFGPGTRLTVT.

The genes are TRBV10-2 and TRBJ2-5; 12 bases are a match to TRBD2. The CDR3 is made up of 16 amino acids. Per the germline V gene, CDR1 is WSHSY and CDR2 is SAAADI. Losses at the gene ends were 7 bases for V and 5 bases for J; bases not matched to a gene: 11. The DNA for the CDR3 is TGCGCCAGCATGGGGCTAGCGGGAGGGCCTGGGGAGACCCAGTACTTC. It translates to CASMGLAGGPGETQYF.

The V call is TRBV11-2, the J call TRBJ1-2, with a possible D match to TRBD1 (5 bases). The CDR3 runs to 13 residues. Per germline, CDR1 SGHAT and CDR2 FQNNGV. V was pared by 3 bases and J by 6 bases, with 11 bases between. CDR3 DNA: TGTGCCAGCAGCTTTGGTCAGGGAGATGGCTACACCTTC. Translation: CASSFGQGDGYTF.

The chain employs TRBV19 and TRBJ2-5; 8 bases align to TRBD1. The V segment lost 5 bases and the J segment 5 bases; nucleotides outside the gene matches: 4. There are 13 residues in the CDR3. Germline loops: CDR1 LNHDA, CDR2 SQIVND (reference sequence). The DNA for the CDR3 is TGTGCCAGTAGTGTCGACAGGGGTGAGACCCAGTACTTC. The encoded protein is CASSVDRGETQYF. Drawing the rest from reference TRBV19 and TRBJ2-5, the complete variable domain is DGGITQSPKYLFRKEGQNVTLSCEQNLNHDAMYWYRQDPGQGLRLIYYSQIVNDFQKGDIAEGYSVSREKKESFPLTVTSAQKNPTAFYLCASSVDRGETQYFGPGTRLLVL.

V usage is TRBV27 and J usage is TRBJ2-2; no clear D. CDR3 size: 14 residues. Trimming stripped 3 bases from V and 6 bases from J, with 11 bases between. CDR1 and CDR2 from the germline V gene are MNHEY and SMNVEV (reference sequence). CDR3 in DNA: TGTGCCAGCAGTTTGATCCTCGGCGCCGGGGAGCTGTTTTTT. This translates into CASSLILGAGELFF.

There are a few counts of this clone. V usage is TRBV4-2 and J usage is TRBJ2-7; 11 bases match TRBD2. Germline V gene sequence: CDR1 LGHNA, CDR2 YNFKEQ. This CDR3 is 16 amino acids long. V shed 1 base and J 7 bases; nucleotides not matched to a gene: 9. CDR3 coding DNA: TGTGCCAGCAGCCAAGCTCTACTAGCGGGAGTAGGAGAGCAGTACTTC. This codes for CASSQALLAGVGEQYF.

This clone was seen just once. V usage is TRBV18 and J usage is TRBJ1-4, with D unresolved. Germline lookup yields CDR1 KGHSH and CDR2 LQKENI. Trimming shortened V by 2 bases and J by 0 bases, and 10 bases separated the two germline ends. This CDR3 has 16 amino acids. CDR3 bases: TGTGCCAGCTCACCATTGCCACCCGCAACTAATGAAAAACTGTTTTTT. Residues: CASSPLPPATNEKLFF. The variable domain in full, with the rest retrieved from reference TRBV18 and TRBJ1-4, is NAGVMQNPRHLVRRRGQEARLRCSPMKGHSHVYWYRQLPEEGLKFMVYLQKENIIDESGMPKERFSAEFPKEGPSILRIQQVVRGDSAAYFCASSPLPPATNEKLFFGSGTQLSVL.

This clone was seen a single time. The chain recombines TRBV10-3 with TRBJ1-2, with D maybe TRBD1 (6 bases). The CDR3 loop spans 14 amino acids. Trimming cost V 0 bases and J 8 bases, with 13 bases left between them. Germline lookup yields CDR1 ENHRY and CDR2 SYGVKD. This chain's CDR3 is CAISESHREEGYTF. Written as DNA, the CDR3 is TGTGCCATCAGTGAGTCGCACAGGGAGGAAGGCTACACCTTC.

The chain employs TRBV28 and TRBJ1-2, with D possibly TRBD1 on 6 matching bases. Trimming stripped 3 bases from V and 8 bases from J, with 16 bases between. The CDR3 totals 14 residues. CDR1 is MDHEN and CDR2 is SYDVKM in the germline V gene. CDR3 loop: CASSFSGGIRGYTF. Written as DNA, the CDR3 is TGTGCCAGCAGTTTTTCGGGGGGCATCAGGGGCTACACCTTC.

This chain uses TRBV9 with TRBJ2-1, with TRBD2 identical over 10 bases. V was clipped by 4 bases and J by 3 bases; unmatched bases: 4. Germline V gives CDR1 SGDLS, CDR2 YYNGEE. The CDR3 covers 15 residues. As DNA, the CDR3 is TGTGCCAGCAGCTACCTAGCGGGAGTCTACAATGAGCAGTTCTTC. Translation: CASSYLAGVYNEQFF.

Details on this clone: The junction departs from germline at one end; a sequencing error may be responsible. The chain couples TRBV11-2 to TRBJ2-1; the match to TRBD2 covers 8 bases. CDR1 SGHAT and CDR2 FQNNGV come from the germline V gene. The CDR3 consists of 12 residues. The CDR3 here is CASSLAGLDPLF. CDR3 sequence (DNA): TGTGCCAGCAGCTTAGCGGGACTAGACCCTCTCTTC.

This clone appeared many times. The V call is TRBV28, the J call TRBJ2-7; D is unresolved. Germline loops: CDR1 MDHEN, CDR2 SYDVKM. This CDR3 is 11 amino acids long. Trimming stripped 7 bases from V and 3 bases from J, with 7 bases between. The CDR3: CASKSVYEQYF. For the CDR3, the DNA is TGTGCCAGCAAATCTGTCTACGAGCAGTACTTC.

CDR3 residues: CASSFLMSKAFF. The DNA of the CDR3 is TGTGCCAGCAGTTTCTTGATGAGCAAAGCTTTCTTT. The V and J genes are TRBV12-3 or TRBV12-4 and TRBJ1-1, with no clear D. V shed 3 bases and J shed 9 bases, with 11 bases lying between them. The CDR3 extends over 12 amino acids.

V usage is TRBV10-3 and J usage is TRBJ1-4; no clear D. V dropped 4 bases and J dropped 4 bases, with 16 bases sitting between them. The CDR3 runs to 16 residues. Germline loops: CDR1 ENHRY, CDR2 SYGVKD. The CDR3 protein is CAISGDRGPGNEKLFF. CDR3 DNA sequence: TGTGCCATCAGTGGGGATAGAGGGCCTGGTAATGAAAAACTGTTTTTT.

The chain couples TRBV27 to TRBJ1-1; no clear D. V was pared by 7 bases and J by 3 bases, with 18 bases between. There are 15 residues in the CDR3. Germline values: CDR1 MNHEY, CDR2 SMNVEV (reference sequence). The CDR3: CASTKSTAVDTEAFF. CDR3 in DNA: TGTGCCAGCACCAAGAGCACGGCTGTGGACACTGAAGCTTTCTTT.

This clone was seen a handful of times. The chain uses TRBV27 and TRBJ1-6; D is unclear. Trimming pared 5 bases from V and 7 bases from J, leaving 9 bases between. Germline V gene sequence: CDR1 MNHEY, CDR2 SMNVEV (reference sequence). The CDR3 sequence is 13 residues long. CDR3 protein: CASSRTSNSPLHF. CDR3 nucleotide sequence: TGTGCCAGCAGTCGGACCTCGAATTCACCCCTCCACTTT.

V and J are TRBV21-1 and TRBJ2-1; the table calls TRBD2, which could not be checked here. TRBV21-1 counts as a pseudogene. This CDR3 contains 16 residues. This CDR3 reads CASSKGHPSGRDEQFF. DNA for the CDR3: TGTGCCAGCAGCAAAGGTCATCCTAGCGGGAGAGATGAGCAGTTCTTC.

V usage is TRBV30 and J usage is TRBJ1-5; no reliable D call. Germline values: CDR1 GTSNPN, CDR2 SVGIG (reference sequence). The CDR3 totals 14 residues. The germline V and J ends were trimmed by 0 bases and 5 bases, with 11 bases remaining between them. The DNA for the CDR3 is TGTGCCTGGAGTGTACGAAGGACCTATCAGCCCCAGCATTTT. Residues: CAWSVRRTYQPQHF.

The chain is built from TRBV19 and TRBJ2-2, with 8 bases matching TRBD1. V lost 1 base to trimming and J lost 4 bases; unmatched junction nucleotides: 8. Germline loops: CDR1 LNHDA, CDR2 SQIVND (reference sequence). The CDR3 totals 17 residues. The CDR3 protein is CASSIGRTGFSTGELFF. The CDR3 coding sequence is TGTGCCAGTAGTATAGGCCGGACAGGGTTTAGCACCGGGGAGCTGTTTTTT.

The chain has TRBV18 and TRBJ2-7; 8 bases agree with TRBD2. This CDR3 has 14 residues. Trimming removed 4 bases from V and 0 bases from J; junction bases left unmatched: 2. In germline, CDR1 is KGHSH, CDR2 LQKENI. DNA for the CDR3: TGTGCCAGCTCACACACTAGCGGCTCCTACGAGCAGTACTTC. This encodes CASSHTSGSYEQYF.

The J gene is TRBJ1-4, the V gene TRBV29-1; D is uncertain. Germline values: CDR1 SQVTM, CDR2 ANQGSEA. Trimming took off 1 base at V and 6 bases at J, with 9 bases between the two ends. The CDR3 consists of 13 residues. CDR3 region: CSVEGAGDEKLFF. Here the CDR3 DNA reads TGCAGCGTTGAAGGCGCAGGAGATGAAAAACTGTTTTTT.

The chain carries TRBV19 and TRBJ1-5; TRBD1 aligns across 8 bases. The J segment lost 5 bases and the V segment lost 4 bases, leaving 7 bases of the junction unmatched. The germline V gene has CDR1 LNHDA and CDR2 SQIVND (reference sequence). This CDR3 contains 15 residues. Written as DNA, the CDR3 is TGTGCCAGTAGTAGGGAAGGGACAGGTGATCAGCCCCAGCATTTT. Protein sequence: CASSREGTGDQPQHF.

The rearrangement links TRBV10-1 to TRBJ2-2; no firm D call. Trimming removed 6 bases from V and 3 bases from J, with 8 bases in between. The CDR3 contains 13 residues. CDR1 is WNHNN, CDR2 SYGVQD, per germline (reference sequence). The CDR3 DNA reads TGCGCCAGCAGCCCTACAGACACCGGGGAGCTGTTTTTT. Protein product: CASSPTDTGELFF.

The V and J genes are TRBV7-2 and TRBJ1-5; unclear D gene. Germline V gene lookup returns CDR1 SGHTA and CDR2 FQGNSA. The V gene lost 1 base and the J gene lost 0 bases, with 10 bases spanning the gap. The CDR3 totals 16 residues. The CDR3 is CASSLVGTVSNQPQHF. CDR3 nucleotide sequence: TGTGCCAGCAGCTTAGTAGGCACGGTTAGCAATCAGCCCCAGCATTTT.

The J gene is TRBJ2-1, the V gene TRBV7-6; 8 bases align to TRBD1. The CDR3 extends over 15 amino acids. Trimming at V came to 2 bases and at J to 5 bases, leaving 5 bases not matched to a gene. CDR1 and CDR2 (germline): SGHVS, FNYEAQ. CDR3: CASSLPGGMDNEQFF. As DNA, the CDR3 is TGTGCCAGCAGCTTACCAGGGGGCATGGACAATGAGCAGTTCTTC.

The rearrangement links TRBV5-5 to TRBJ2-5; D not resolved. The CDR3 sequence is 15 residues long. Germline assignment: CDR1 SGHKS and CDR2 YYEKEE (reference sequence). V dropped 1 base and J dropped 5 bases, with 15 bases sitting between them. The CDR3 sequence is CASSLPGPRRETQYF. The CDR3 region has the DNA TGTGCCAGCAGCTTGCCCGGACCCCGCAGGGAGACCCAGTACTTC.